Below, 32 T cell receptor beta chains from the same sample are listed, as sequenced in a study of untreated major depressive disorder. Findings of the study overall: CD4+ T cells from depressed patients used TRBV05-01 (Vbeta 5.1) more often than controls.

No antigens are known for them. Data came from immunoSEQ multiplex PCR; TCRdb stores just in-frame clones and leaves some out. The sample carries about 25,000 clones, about 89% recorded once. The sequenced sample consisted of CD4+ T cells from PBMCs. These receptors were collected from a woman aged 25 to 39 with major depressive disorder.

The gene calls are TRBV5-6 and TRBJ1-2; D remains unclear. Trimming cost V 4 bases and J 4 bases, with 11 bases left between them. Looked up from germline, CDR1 is SGHDT and CDR2 is YYEEEE. The CDR3 loop spans 13 amino acids. The CDR3 nucleotides are TGTGCCAGCAGCGAAGTCCGGGGCTATGGCTACACCTTC. Translating it yields CASSEVRGYGYTF.

The chain combines TRBV7-2 with TRBJ2-1; D is unclear. The V and J ends lost 5 bases and 5 bases respectively, with 19 bases between them. The CDR3 loop spans 16 amino acids. Germline CDR1 reads SGHTA; CDR2 reads FQGNSA. The CDR3 nucleotides are TGTGCCAGCAGCCCATTTTCCTCCAGGACCAACAATGAGCAGTTCTTC. Its protein is CASSPFSSRTNNEQFF.

The V gene is TRBV5-6, the J gene TRBJ1-1; TRBD1 matches 7 bases. Germline assignment: CDR1 SGHDT and CDR2 YYEEEE. The CDR3 covers 16 residues. The trim removed 1 base at V and 4 bases at J, leaving 10 bases unmatched. The CDR3 DNA reads as TGTGCCAGCAGCTTGTCATTACAGGGGTTCGCCACTGAAGCTTTCTTT. Its protein is CASSLSLQGFATEAFF.

The chain is built from TRBV7-6 and TRBJ2-2; 9 bases are shared with TRBD1. The CDR3 spans 15 residues. V lost 5 bases to trimming and J lost 4 bases; unmatched junction nucleotides: 5. CDR1 and CDR2 (germline): SGHVS, FNYEAQ. The CDR3 loop is CASSPTGGVTGELFF. In DNA form, the CDR3 reads TGTGCCAGCAGCCCGACAGGGGGTGTCACCGGGGAGCTGTTTTTT.

The chain links TRBV13 to TRBJ2-7, with unresolved D. The germline V gene has CDR1 PRHDT and CDR2 FYEKMQ (reference sequence). V was pared by 2 bases and J by 7 bases, with 6 bases between. This CDR3 contains 11 residues. The CDR3 spells CASSLSREQYF. CDR3 DNA: TGTGCCAGCAGCTTAAGCAGGGAGCAGTACTTC.

The chain employs TRBV18 and TRBJ1-5; D may be TRBD1 (6 bases). Germline CDR1 reads KGHSH; CDR2 reads LQKENI. Trimming stripped 3 bases from V and 4 bases from J, with 10 bases between. This CDR3 comprises 14 residues. In DNA form, the CDR3 reads TGTGCCAGCTCACCTGCAGGGGAGAATCAGCCCCAGCATTTT. Encoded protein: CASSPAGENQPQHF.

V usage is TRBV6-5 and J usage is TRBJ2-7; 9 bases line up with TRBD2. The germline CDR1 and CDR2 sequences are MNHEY and SVGAGI. Germline trimming cut 6 bases from V and 8 bases from J; bases unmatched to any gene: 11. The CDR3 is 14 residues long. The chain's CDR3 is CASRNQASGNKQYF. The CDR3 DNA reads as TGTGCCAGCAGAAATCAGGCTAGCGGGAACAAGCAGTACTTC.

The gene calls are TRBV9 and TRBJ1-5; 8 bases are a match to TRBD1. V lost 3 bases to trimming and J lost 10 bases; unmatched junction nucleotides: 12. This CDR3 has 15 residues. Germline V gene sequence: CDR1 SGDLS, CDR2 YYNGEE. CDR3 sequence: CASSATGAGGGPQHF. The CDR3 region has the DNA TGTGCCAGCAGCGCGACAGGGGCCGGGGGAGGACCCCAGCATTTT.

This clone was detected only once. The V and J genes are TRBV18 and TRBJ1-4; D gene uncertain. Germline V lookup: CDR1 KGHSH, CDR2 LQKENI. The CDR3 runs 13 residues. The V end was cut by 3 bases, the J end by 7 bases, with 9 bases between. The CDR3 protein is CASSPTGGEKLFF. The CDR3 DNA reads TGTGCCAGCTCACCGACCGGAGGTGAAAAACTGTTTTTT.

The rearrangement links TRBV4-2 to TRBJ2-7, with 11 bases matching TRBD2. The V gene's germline CDR1 is LGHNA and CDR2 YNFKEQ. This CDR3 region has 18 residues. Trimming removed 0 bases from V and 2 bases from J; junction bases left unmatched: 9. CDR3 protein: CASSQDPLAGGQTYEQYF. The CDR3 nucleotides read TGTGCCAGCAGCCAAGATCCTCTAGCGGGGGGACAAACCTACGAGCAGTACTTC.

The chain employs TRBV28 and TRBJ2-7, with a tentative D call TRBD1 (5 bases). The germline V gene has CDR1 MDHEN and CDR2 SYDVKM. The CDR3 length is 12 residues. V gave up 8 bases and J gave up 6 bases, with 14 bases separating them. As DNA, the CDR3 is TGTGCCAGCGGGGCCTCGTCGGGCGAGCAGTACTTC. It specifies CASGASSGEQYF.

J is TRBJ2-3 and V is TRBV4-2; TRBD1 aligns across 8 bases. CDR3 length: 15 residues. The V gene end was trimmed by 5 bases and the J gene end by 0 bases; junction bases not matched to a gene: 4. The germline gives CDR1 LGHNA, CDR2 YNFKEQ. CDR3 protein: CASSLQGVSTDTQYF. CDR3 coding DNA: TGTGCCAGCAGCTTACAGGGGGTTAGCACAGATACGCAGTATTTT.

The chain uses TRBV9 and TRBJ1-2, with TRBD1 matching 7 bases. Looked up from germline, CDR1 is SGDLS and CDR2 is YYNGEE. Trimming took 0 bases from V and 4 from J; bases not matched to a gene: 3. The CDR3 spans 14 residues. CDR3 nucleotide sequence: TGTGCCAGCAGCGTAGGGGACAGAGCCTATGGCTACACCTTC. Its translation: CASSVGDRAYGYTF.

The chain employs TRBV4-1 and TRBJ2-7; D perhaps matches TRBD2 (5 bases). Germline loops: CDR1 MGHRA, CDR2 YSYEKL. The ends were cut back, 0 bases at V and 7 bases at J, with 10 bases in the middle. The length of the CDR3 is 13 residues. The CDR3 loop is CASSQDRGMEQYF. The CDR3 nucleotides read TGCGCCAGCAGCCAAGATCGGGGAATGGAGCAGTACTTC.

The rearrangement joins TRBV7-9 to TRBJ2-3; the D gene is possibly TRBD2 (6 bases). Germline V gene sequence: CDR1 SEHNR, CDR2 FQNEAQ (reference sequence). The CDR3 contains 15 residues. The ends were cut back, 3 bases at V and 2 bases at J, with 12 bases in the middle. The CDR3 loop reads CASSFGGVNTDTQYF. CDR3 bases: TGTGCCAGCAGCTTCGGCGGGGTGAACACAGATACGCAGTATTTT. Looking up the rest from reference TRBV7-9 and TRBJ2-3 gives the full variable domain: DTGVSQNPRHKITKRGQNVTFRCDPISEHNRLYWYRQTLGQGPEFLTYFQNEAQLEKSRLLSDRFSAERPKGSFSTLEIQRTEQGDSAMYLCASSFGGVNTDTQYFGPGTRLTVL.

V usage is TRBV18 and J usage is TRBJ1-1, with D hard to call. The length of the CDR3 is 13 residues. The V gene's germline CDR1 is KGHSH and CDR2 LQKENI. V was clipped by 1 base and J by 3 bases, with 6 bases between them. The CDR3 sequence is CASSPLEYTEAFF. CDR3 nucleotide sequence: TGTGCCAGCTCACCACTGGAGTACACTGAAGCTTTCTTT.

The chain recombines TRBV7-9 with TRBJ2-7, with D hard to call. This CDR3 comprises 13 residues. V dropped 5 bases and J dropped 6 bases, with 14 bases sitting between them. Germline V gene data show CDR1 as SEHNR and CDR2 as FQNEAQ (reference sequence). The CDR3 is CASSEDPRREQYF. The DNA for the CDR3 is TGTGCCAGCAGCGAGGATCCGCGGCGCGAGCAGTACTTC.

This chain links TRBV28 with TRBJ2-7; D might be TRBD1 or TRBD2, each matching 5 bases. Germline V CDR1 and CDR2: MDHEN, SYDVKM. The CDR3 consists of 13 residues. Trimming shortened V by 6 bases and J by 2 bases, and 11 bases separated the two germline ends. CDR3 loop: CASSPGRTYEQYF. The CDR3 region has the DNA TGTGCCAGCAGCCCGGGACGGACCTACGAGCAGTACTTC.

This sequence joins TRBV7-2 and TRBJ1-2; the D gene is possibly TRBD1 (5 bases). Germline assignment: CDR1 SGHTA and CDR2 FQGNSA. The length of the CDR3 is 13 residues. The V gene lost 2 bases and the J gene lost 7 bases, with 11 bases spanning the gap. The CDR3 coding sequence is TGTGCCAGCAGCTTACCCGGGGCCGCTGGCTACACCTTC. This codes for CASSLPGAAGYTF.

The chain has TRBV11-2 and TRBJ2-3; 8 bases align to TRBD2. CDR1 and CDR2 (germline): SGHAT, FQNNGV. This CDR3 is 17 amino acids long. V lost 3 bases, J lost 0 bases, and 8 bases stayed unmatched. The CDR3 here is CASSFRLARTSTDTQYF. The CDR3 DNA sequence: TGTGCCAGCAGCTTCCGACTAGCGAGGACTAGCACAGATACGCAGTATTTT. Complete variable domain (other parts from reference TRBV11-2 and TRBJ2-3): EAGVAQSPRYKIIEKRQSVAFWCNPISGHATLYWYQQILGQGPKLLIQFQNNGVVDDSQLPKDRFSAERLKGVDSTLKIQPAKLEDSAVYLCASSFRLARTSTDTQYFGPGTRLTVL.

The chain employs TRBV5-6 and TRBJ2-3; D might be TRBD1 or TRBD2, each matching 5 bases. V lost 7 bases and J 2 bases, leaving 20 bases between the germline ends. The CDR3 has 16 residues. Germline V gene data show CDR1 as SGHDT and CDR2 as YYEEEE. CDR3 nucleotide sequence: TGTGCCAGCGGGGCCGGGACCTCTAAGCTCACAGATACGCAGTATTTT. Its translation: CASGAGTSKLTDTQYF.

CDR3 coding DNA: TGTGCCAGCAGCGGGCCTCATACGCAGTATTTT. Translation: CASSGPHTQYF. V is TRBV28 and J is TRBJ2-3; D unclear. Trimming shortened V by 6 bases and J by 7 bases, and 8 bases separated the two germline ends. Germline CDR1 MDHEN, CDR2 SYDVKM. The CDR3 sequence is 11 residues long.

This clone came up once. This chain joins TRBV7-2 and TRBJ1-1, with D perhaps matching TRBD1 (5 bases). Trimming removed 3 bases from V and 0 bases from J, with 14 bases in between. The V gene's germline CDR1 is SGHTA and CDR2 FQGNSA. The CDR3 has 16 amino acids. CDR3 residues: CASSLWAGTMNTEAFF. CDR3 DNA sequence: TGTGCCAGCAGCTTGTGGGCAGGGACCATGAACACTGAAGCTTTCTTT.

This clone was seen only a few times. The chain recombines TRBV9 with TRBJ2-7; D may match TRBD1 or TRBD2 (5 bases each). The CDR3 loop spans 15 amino acids. V shed 4 bases and J shed 3 bases, with 17 bases lying between them. The germline V gene encodes CDR1 SGDLS and CDR2 YYNGEE. The CDR3, as DNA: TGTGCCAGCAGCCCGACCGCTGGGACGTTCTACGAGCAGTACTTC. This gives the protein CASSPTAGTFYEQYF. Together with reference TRBV9 and TRBJ2-7, the CDR3 gives the full variable domain: DSGVTQTPKHLITATGQRVTLRCSPRSGDLSVYWYQQSLDQGLQFLIQYYNGEERAKGNILERFSAQQFPDLHSELNLSSLELGDSALYFCASSPTAGTFYEQYFGPGTRLTVT.

The chain couples TRBV5-5 to TRBJ1-1; the D is unclear. V lost 1 base to trimming and J lost 0 bases, with 4 bases between them. CDR3 length: 13 residues. The germline gives CDR1 SGHKS, CDR2 YYEKEE (reference sequence). The CDR3 sequence: CASSLSVNTEAFF. The DNA for the CDR3 is TGTGCCAGCAGCTTGAGTGTGAACACTGAAGCTTTCTTT.

There are a few counts of this clone. The chain joins TRBV20-1 to TRBJ1-2; a weak D match, TRBD1 (5 bases). V shed 6 bases and J shed 3 bases, with 5 bases lying between them. The CDR3 has 10 amino acids. Germline assignment: CDR1 DFQATT and CDR2 SNEGSKA (reference sequence). The CDR3 reads CSAGDYGYTF. The DNA of the CDR3 is TGCAGTGCAGGGGACTATGGCTACACCTTC.

The chain has TRBV29-1 and TRBJ1-4, with 8 bases fitting TRBD1. CDR1 and CDR2 from the germline V gene are SQVTM and ANQGSEA. The J segment lost 5 bases and the V segment lost 2 bases, leaving 1 base of the junction unmatched. This CDR3 has 13 residues. This chain's CDR3 is CSVERDRNEKLFF. Written as DNA, the CDR3 is TGCAGCGTTGAAAGGGACAGGAATGAAAAACTGTTTTTT.

The count of this clone is one. The rearrangement joins TRBV6-5 to TRBJ1-1, with D maybe TRBD1 (6 bases). Per germline, CDR1 MNHEY and CDR2 SVGAGI. V lost 4 bases and J 4 bases, leaving 16 bases between the germline ends. This CDR3 spans 15 amino acids. In DNA form, the CDR3 reads TGTGCCAGCAGTTCTAAGGGGGGTTATTTCACTGAAGCTTTCTTT. Translated, it gives CASSSKGGYFTEAFF.

The V gene is TRBV5-1, the J gene TRBJ2-2; TRBD1 might be the D (5 bases). The CDR3 extends over 16 amino acids. The germline V gene has CDR1 SGHRS and CDR2 YFSETQ. The V end was cut by 7 bases, the J end by 2 bases, with 18 bases between. The CDR3 here is CASAPTWGINTGELFF. The CDR3 nucleotides read TGCGCCAGCGCCCCCACCTGGGGCATTAACACCGGGGAGCTGTTTTTT.

The chain recombines TRBV19 with TRBJ1-1; no reliable D call. The CDR3 is 12 residues long. V was cut by 6 bases and J by 7 bases, with 12 bases left in between. CDR1 is LNHDA and CDR2 is SQIVND in the germline V gene (reference sequence). The CDR3 sequence is CASRVGPDEAFF. The CDR3 DNA follows: TGTGCCAGTAGAGTGGGTCCTGATGAAGCTTTCTTT.

The rearrangement links TRBV21-1 to TRBJ2-5; TRBD1 was called by the table and not checked on the DNA. TRBV21-1 is tagged as a pseudogene. CDR3 length: 15 residues. The CDR3 nucleotides are TGTGCCAGCAGCTTACCCGGGACAGGGCGGGAGACCCAGTACTTC. Translation: CASSLPGTGRETQYF.

The CDR3 coding sequence is TGTGCCAGCACGCGGGGGCGTAGCAATCAGCCCCAGCATTTT. As protein: CASTRGRSNQPQHF. The V gene is TRBV7-8, the J gene TRBJ1-5; perhaps TRBD1 as D (6 bases). This CDR3 comprises 14 residues. V lost 7 bases and J lost 0, with 10 bases in between. Germline CDR1 reads SGHVS; CDR2 reads FQNEAQ. Drawing the rest from reference TRBV7-8 and TRBJ1-5, the complete variable domain is GAGVSQSPRYKVAKRGQDVALRCDPISGHVSLFWYQQALGQGPEFLTYFQNEAQLDKSGLPSDRFFAERPEGSVSTLKIQRTQQEDSAVYLCASTRGRSNQPQHFGDGTRLSIL.